The sequence of this TCR beta chain was determined in a study of T cell responses to AZD1222 COVID-19 vaccine. Clones were sequenced by immunoSEQ multiplex PCR, and TCRdb holds only the in-frame ones, with some missing. The data show 100,000 to 150,000 clones, just over 85% seen once. This TCR came from an adult in good health. The sequences come from peripheral blood, collected on day 0 of AZD1222 vaccination.

CDR3 nucleotides: TGTGCCAGCAGCTTAGGGACAGGGTCCCTTAGGTACGAGCAGTACTTC. Translation: CASSLGTGSLRYEQYF. The rearrangement links TRBV11-2 to TRBJ2-7, with 8 bases lining up with TRBD1. The CDR3 extends over 16 amino acids. V trimming: 1 base; J trimming: 4 bases; junction bases outside the gene matches: 9. The germline gives CDR1 SGHAT, CDR2 FQNNGV.